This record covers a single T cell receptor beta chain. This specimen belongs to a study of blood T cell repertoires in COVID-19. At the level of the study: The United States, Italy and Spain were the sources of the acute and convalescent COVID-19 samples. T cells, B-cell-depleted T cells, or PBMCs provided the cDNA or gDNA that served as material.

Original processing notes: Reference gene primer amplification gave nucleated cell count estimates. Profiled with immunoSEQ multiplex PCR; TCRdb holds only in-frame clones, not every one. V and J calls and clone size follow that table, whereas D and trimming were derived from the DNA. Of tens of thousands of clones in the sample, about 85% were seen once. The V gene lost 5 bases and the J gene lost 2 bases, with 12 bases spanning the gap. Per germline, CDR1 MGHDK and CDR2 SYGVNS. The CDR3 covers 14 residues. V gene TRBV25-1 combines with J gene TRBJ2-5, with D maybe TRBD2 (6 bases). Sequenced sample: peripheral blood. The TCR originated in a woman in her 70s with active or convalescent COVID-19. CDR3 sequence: CASSLGGEQETQYF. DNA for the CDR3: TGTGCCAGCAGTCTGGGCGGGGAGCAAGAGACCCAGTACTTC.